The rows below give T cell receptor beta chains drawn from one sample of a study of cytomegalovirus exposure and HLA in healthy donors. The protocol was immunoSEQ multiplex PCR, while the TCRdb copy is restricted to in-frame clones and leaves out a portion. Of about 180,000 clones listed, 85% are singletons. Specimen: PBMCs. All receptors come from a man aged 18-30 years in good health and CMV-seropositive. CDR3s include the opening cysteine and the closing phenylalanine or tryptophan. D genes are given only for firm matches. Clone size is shown for a subset of rows, as once, few, many or a class of expanded clone.

size	V	D	J	CDR3	DNA
.	TRBV28	.	TRBJ2-7	CASSLGGGSSYEQYF	TGTGCCAGCAGTTTAGGGGGCGGTAGCTCCTACGAGCAGTACTTC
once	TRBV2	TRBD2	TRBJ2-2	CASSLGLVASAGELFF	TGTGCCAGCAGCCTCGGACTAGTGGCCAGTGCCGGGGAGCTGTTTTTT
.	TRBV7-6	TRBD1	TRBJ1-1	CASSWPTGSDTEAFF	TGTGCCAGCAGCTGGCCGACAGGGTCTGACACTGAAGCTTTCTTT
.	TRBV2	.	TRBJ1-4	CASSVSGEGREKLFF	TGTGCCAGCAGTGTGTCGGGGGAAGGTCGGGAAAAACTGTTTTTT
.	TRBV6-5	.	TRBJ2-3	CASSSGDTQYF	TGTGCCAGCAGTTCTGGCGATACGCAGTATTTT
once	TRBV7-2	TRBD2	TRBJ2-1	CASSLISGGAGNEQFF	TGTGCCAGCAGTTTAATAAGCGGGGGGGCCGGGAATGAGCAGTTCTTC
.	TRBV5-1	TRBD1	TRBJ1-1	CASSLARQGVNTEAFF	TGCGCCAGCAGCTTGGCCCGACAGGGGGTAAACACTGAAGCTTTCTTT
once	TRBV25-1	.	TRBJ2-3	CASSVRGKSTDTQYF	TGTGCCAGCAGTGTACGGGGAAAAAGCACAGATACGCAGTATTTT
.	TRBV5-5	TRBD2	TRBJ2-1	CASSLGLAGGEKQFF	TGTGCCAGCAGCTTGGGGCTAGCGGGGGGCGAGAAGCAGTTCTTC
.	TRBV2	.	TRBJ2-5	CAQLEIRPGYETQYF	TGTGCGCAGCTCGAGATAAGACCAGGGTATGAGACCCAGTACTTC
.	TRBV30	.	TRBJ2-3	CAWSVSRDTASADTQYF	TGTGCCTGGAGTGTTTCCCGGGACACGGCCTCCGCAGATACGCAGTATTTT
.	TRBV6-1	TRBD1	TRBJ1-2	CASSVTGGYYGYTF	TGTGCCAGCAGTGTTACAGGGGGATACTATGGCTACACCTTC
.	TRBV6-5	.	TRBJ1-2	CASSYEGVGGYTF	TGTGCCAGCAGTTACGAGGGTGTGGGGGGCTACACCTTC
.	TRBV27	.	TRBJ2-1	CASSGYGGQVSSYNEQFF	TGTGCCAGCAGTGGATACGGGGGGCAAGTGAGCTCCTACAATGAGCAGTTCTTC
.	TRBV4-1	TRBD2	TRBJ2-7	CASSYLTSNRDEQYF	TGCGCCAGCAGCTACCTGACTAGCAATAGGGACGAGCAGTACTTC
few	TRBV5-1	TRBD2	TRBJ2-7	CASSLSGTSSNEQYF	TGCGCCAGCAGCTTATCCGGGACTAGCAGTAACGAGCAGTACTTC
.	TRBV2	TRBD2	TRBJ2-1	CASRALAGYNEQFF	TGTGCCAGCAGAGCCCTAGCGGGCTACAATGAGCAGTTCTTC
.	TRBV28	.	TRBJ1-2	CASSLYGGGYTF	TGTGCCAGCAGTTTATATGGGGGGGGCTACACCTTC
few	TRBV6-6	.	TRBJ2-6	CASSSQQLVTNVLTF	TGTGCCAGCAGTTCACAGCAACTGGTGACCAACGTCCTGACTTTC
.	TRBV7-9	TRBD1	TRBJ1-4	CASSPGTGGEKLFF	TGTGCCAGCAGCCCCGGGACAGGGGGAGAAAAACTGTTTTTT
.	TRBV6-4	.	TRBJ2-2	CASSGQNTGELFF	TGTGCCAGCAGTGGACAGAACACCGGGGAGCTGTTTTTT
.	TRBV27	.	TRBJ2-7	CASSLSGRQVLYEQYF	TGTGCCAGCAGTTTATCGGGAAGACAGGTTCTCTACGAGCAGTACTTC
few	TRBV4-2	.	TRBJ2-7	CASSQETSSSYEQYF	TGTGCCAGCAGCCAAGAAACTAGCTCCTCATACGAGCAGTACTTC
.	TRBV5-1	.	TRBJ2-7	CASSYDPSSYEQYF	TGCGCCAGCAGTTATGATCCGAGCTCCTACGAGCAGTACTTC
.	TRBV6-7	.	TRBJ1-1	CASSYSNRTAHTEAFF	TGTGCCAGCAGTTACTCCAATCGGACAGCTCACACTGAAGCTTTCTTT
.	TRBV30	.	TRBJ2-7	CAWSATSREQYF	TGTGCCTGGAGTGCGACTAGTAGGGAGCAGTACTTC
.	TRBV5-6	.	TRBJ2-3	CASSRPGHFTDTQYF	TGTGCCAGCAGCCGACCGGGACACTTCACAGATACGCAGTATTTT
few	TRBV5-6	.	TRBJ2-7	CASSSTDSYEQYF	TGTGCCAGCAGCTCGACGGACAGCTACGAGCAGTACTTC
.	TRBV5-6	TRBD1	TRBJ1-2	CASRNTGGAGAPNYGYTF	TGTGCCAGCAGAAATACAGGGGGAGCAGGAGCCCCAAACTATGGCTACACCTTC
many	TRBV6-4	.	TRBJ2-6	CASSDTSSGANVLTF	TGTGCCAGCAGTGACACTAGCTCTGGGGCCAACGTCCTGACTTTC
.	TRBV6-1	.	TRBJ1-1	CASSETGLSTEAFF	TGTGCCAGCAGTGAAACAGGGCTCTCGACTGAAGCTTTCTTT
.	TRBV27	TRBD1	TRBJ2-7	CASSSLQGAPSYEQYF	TGTGCCAGCAGTTCCCTTCAGGGGGCCCCCTCCTACGAGCAGTACTTC
.	TRBV11-2	TRBD1	TRBJ2-7	CASSYTIQRTGRYEQYF	TGTGCCAGCAGCTATACAATACAACGGACAGGCCGGTACGAGCAGTACTTC
.	TRBV7-9	TRBD1	TRBJ1-2	CASTLAGGSGAYGYTF	TGTGCCAGCACCCTCGCAGGGGGCTCTGGTGCCTATGGCTACACCTTC
.	TRBV9	.	TRBJ2-1	CASSVGGEEVEQFF	TGTGCCAGCAGCGTAGGGGGGGAGGAGGTTGAGCAGTTCTTC
few	TRBV27	TRBD1	TRBJ2-3	CASSPDRRNTQYF	TGTGCCAGCAGCCCGGACAGGAGGAATACGCAGTATTTT
.	TRBV5-4	.	TRBJ1-2	CASSSGGGPYGYTF	TGTGCCAGCAGCTCCGGGGGGGGCCCCTATGGCTACACCTTC